These 6 T cell receptor beta chains were all obtained from the same sample, sequenced in a study of Ad26.COV2.S vaccination and SARS-CoV-2 variants (dated by TCRdb to the early 2020s). The library was made by the immunoSEQ multiplex PCR assay. This immuneACCESS table, as held by TCRdb, lists in-frame sequences with V and J called but not all clones. Of the missing ones, under half trace to an unresolved V gene in checked studies; the others have no known cause. Present in this sample are 200,000 to 300,000 clones, roughly 90% of which were seen just once. The ten largest clones take up around 11% of the sample. The meaning of the sample's treatment or condition label: about 20 received Ad26.COV2.S at low or high dose, single or two shots; a few received placebo; per-sample allocation not given. Repertoires of vaccine and placebo recipients were sequenced from samples collected on day 63 after the first injection.

The sample here was peripheral blood, taken in a trial of Ad26.COV2.S vaccine versus placebo. The receptor source for this set is a person aged 18 to 59 who received the Ad26.COV2.S COVID-19 vaccine or a placebo.

The chain recombines TRBV27 with TRBJ2-1; possibly TRBD2 for D (7 bases). V was shortened by 1 base and J by 5 bases, with 12 bases between the two germline ends. Germline CDR1 and CDR2: MNHEY and SMNVEV (reference sequence). This CDR3 has 15 amino acids. CDR3 nucleotides: TGTGCCAGCAGTTTATATGGGGGGGCCAACAATGAGCAGTTCTTC. Its translation is CASSLYGGANNEQFF.

This clone was picked up one time. V is TRBV7-2 and J is TRBJ1-2; TRBD1 is a possible D gene (6 bases). V lost 5 bases to trimming and J lost 0 bases, with 22 bases between them. The CDR3 length is 18 residues. Per germline, CDR1 SGHTA and CDR2 FQGNSA. The CDR3: CASSTQGFGGGANYGYTF. DNA of the CDR3: TGTGCCAGCAGCACCCAGGGATTCGGGGGCGGGGCTAACTATGGCTACACCTTC.

The chain couples TRBV15 to TRBJ1-2, with D tentatively TRBD1 (6 bases). V gave up 0 bases and J gave up 6 bases, with 11 bases separating them. The CDR3 totals 14 residues. Germline assignment: CDR1 LNHNV and CDR2 YYDKDF (reference sequence). The chain's CDR3 is CATSRDWAGDGYTF. CDR3 DNA sequence: TGTGCCACCAGCAGAGATTGGGCAGGGGATGGCTACACCTTC.

This sequence joins TRBV10-3 and TRBJ1-6; 9 bases map to TRBD1. Trimming cost V 6 bases and J 7 bases; bases outside gene matches: 4. The CDR3 has 14 amino acids. The germline gives CDR1 ENHRY, CDR2 SYGVKD. The CDR3 here is CAIRQGAQNSPLHF. The CDR3 DNA sequence: TGTGCCATCAGACAGGGGGCGCAGAATTCACCCCTCCACTTT.

This chain links TRBV7-9 with TRBJ1-5; no definite D call. Trimming removed 1 base from V and 6 bases from J, with 7 bases in between. CDR1 and CDR2 (germline): SEHNR, FQNEAQ (reference sequence). The CDR3 covers 13 residues. This CDR3 reads CASSLEGGQPQHF. CDR3 coding DNA: TGTGCCAGCAGCTTAGAGGGAGGTCAGCCCCAGCATTTT.

This clone occurred a few times. V and J are TRBV30 and TRBJ2-7, with D unresolved. Germline values: CDR1 GTSNPN, CDR2 SVGIG (reference sequence). The V gene lost 4 bases and the J gene lost 0 bases, with 16 bases spanning the gap. CDR3 size: 15 residues. Here the CDR3 reads CAWTPRRASSYEQYF. The CDR3 region has the DNA TGTGCCTGGACTCCCCGACGAGCGAGCTCCTACGAGCAGTACTTC. The whole variable domain, remainder taken from reference TRBV30 and TRBJ2-7, is SQTIHQWPATLVQPVGSPLSLECTVEGTSNPNLYWYRQAAGRGLQLLFYSVGIGQISSEVPQNLSASRPQDRQFILSSKKLLLSDSGFYLCAWTPRRASSYEQYFGPGTRLTVT.